This entry features one TCR beta chain sequence. As yet, its antigen is unknown. CDR1 and CDR2 (germline): WNHNN, SYGVQD (reference sequence). Trimming shortened V by 3 bases and J by 1 base, and 11 bases separated the two germline ends. The CDR3 length is 15 residues. TCRdb's table, derived via immunoSEQ multiplex PCR, lists solely in-frame clones and lacks some. In the table there are 65,000 to 75,000 clones, more than 75% of which are singletons. This sample is part of a study of OX40 agonist ivuxolimab in advanced cancers. Systemic immunosuppression or a history of autoimmune disease excluded patients. Whole-study results and caveats: Several nonresponders also turned out to have low normalized T-cell clonal expansion.

The rearrangement uses TRBV10-1 and TRBJ2-3; D may be TRBD1 (5 bases). The clonotype originates from an adult with an advanced solid tumor such as melanoma, head and neck, liver or kidney cancer. Sample: CD4+ or CD8+ T cells sorted from blood, taken in a trial of the OX40 agonist ivuxolimab. As DNA, the CDR3 is TGCGCCAGCAGTGACCCGAAAGGGGGCACAGATACGCAGTATTTT. Residues: CASSDPKGGTDTQYF.